A selection of T cell receptor beta chains follows, all from one sample in a study of cytomegalovirus exposure and HLA in healthy donors. Data came from immunoSEQ multiplex PCR; TCRdb stores just in-frame clones and leaves some out. The table counts more than 90,000 clones; roughly 3.5% lies in the top ten. The source material was PBMCs. Receptors originate from a man aged 30 to 45 in good health and CMV-seronegative. The CDR3 runs from the conserved cysteine through the conserved F or W. D genes are given only for firm matches.

j_call d_call v_call cdr3_length cdr3_nt cdr3_aa
TRBJ2-7 TRBD2 TRBV15 17 TGTGCCACCGGACGTCGGATGAAAGGACTAGGGATCTACGAGCAGTACTTC CATGRRMKGLGIYEQYF
TRBJ2-7 . TRBV5-1 13 TGCGCCAGCAGCTTGGCCCAGACCTACGAGCAGTACTTC CASSLAQTYEQYF
TRBJ1-2 . TRBV7-9 15 TGTGCCAGCAGCGTCGTAGGGCAAGGGGTATATGGCTACACCTTC CASSVVGQGVYGYTF
TRBJ1-5 TRBD1 TRBV6-6 15 TGTGCCAGCAGCTTGGGACAGGGGAAGAATCAGCCCCAGCATTTT CASSLGQGKNQPQHF
TRBJ2-7 TRBD1 TRBV6-5 13 TGTGCCAGCAGTCCTCAGGACAGGGGACGGCAGTACTTC CASSPQDRGRQYF
TRBJ2-7 . TRBV7-4 18 TGTGCCAGCAGCGGACGAATTGAGGGCGAGGCTAGCTCCTACGAGCAGTACTTC CASSGRIEGEASSYEQYF
TRBJ2-7 TRBD1 TRBV11-3 16 TGTGCCAGCAGCCGTTCCGGGACAGGGGGCACCTACGAGCAGTACTTC CASSRSGTGGTYEQYF
TRBJ2-1 TRBD2 TRBV27 16 TGTGCCAGCAGTTTAGCGGGGGAAAGGGTATACAATGAGCAGTTCTTC CASSLAGERVYNEQFF
TRBJ1-1 . TRBV11-1 13 TGTGCCAGCAGCTTATCGGGGAGAACTGAAGCTTTCTTT CASSLSGRTEAFF
TRBJ1-3 . TRBV5-1 14 TGCGCCAGCAGTGGTCAGGGAGGTGGAAACACCATATATTTT CASSGQGGGNTIYF
TRBJ2-2 . TRBV5-1 15 TGCGCCAGCAGCTTGGATACGGGACTGAGCGGGGAGCTGTTTTTT CASSLDTGLSGELFF
TRBJ1-1 . TRBV5-1 13 TGCGCCAGCACCGATAGAGGGGGAACTGAAGCTTTCTTT CASTDRGGTEAFF